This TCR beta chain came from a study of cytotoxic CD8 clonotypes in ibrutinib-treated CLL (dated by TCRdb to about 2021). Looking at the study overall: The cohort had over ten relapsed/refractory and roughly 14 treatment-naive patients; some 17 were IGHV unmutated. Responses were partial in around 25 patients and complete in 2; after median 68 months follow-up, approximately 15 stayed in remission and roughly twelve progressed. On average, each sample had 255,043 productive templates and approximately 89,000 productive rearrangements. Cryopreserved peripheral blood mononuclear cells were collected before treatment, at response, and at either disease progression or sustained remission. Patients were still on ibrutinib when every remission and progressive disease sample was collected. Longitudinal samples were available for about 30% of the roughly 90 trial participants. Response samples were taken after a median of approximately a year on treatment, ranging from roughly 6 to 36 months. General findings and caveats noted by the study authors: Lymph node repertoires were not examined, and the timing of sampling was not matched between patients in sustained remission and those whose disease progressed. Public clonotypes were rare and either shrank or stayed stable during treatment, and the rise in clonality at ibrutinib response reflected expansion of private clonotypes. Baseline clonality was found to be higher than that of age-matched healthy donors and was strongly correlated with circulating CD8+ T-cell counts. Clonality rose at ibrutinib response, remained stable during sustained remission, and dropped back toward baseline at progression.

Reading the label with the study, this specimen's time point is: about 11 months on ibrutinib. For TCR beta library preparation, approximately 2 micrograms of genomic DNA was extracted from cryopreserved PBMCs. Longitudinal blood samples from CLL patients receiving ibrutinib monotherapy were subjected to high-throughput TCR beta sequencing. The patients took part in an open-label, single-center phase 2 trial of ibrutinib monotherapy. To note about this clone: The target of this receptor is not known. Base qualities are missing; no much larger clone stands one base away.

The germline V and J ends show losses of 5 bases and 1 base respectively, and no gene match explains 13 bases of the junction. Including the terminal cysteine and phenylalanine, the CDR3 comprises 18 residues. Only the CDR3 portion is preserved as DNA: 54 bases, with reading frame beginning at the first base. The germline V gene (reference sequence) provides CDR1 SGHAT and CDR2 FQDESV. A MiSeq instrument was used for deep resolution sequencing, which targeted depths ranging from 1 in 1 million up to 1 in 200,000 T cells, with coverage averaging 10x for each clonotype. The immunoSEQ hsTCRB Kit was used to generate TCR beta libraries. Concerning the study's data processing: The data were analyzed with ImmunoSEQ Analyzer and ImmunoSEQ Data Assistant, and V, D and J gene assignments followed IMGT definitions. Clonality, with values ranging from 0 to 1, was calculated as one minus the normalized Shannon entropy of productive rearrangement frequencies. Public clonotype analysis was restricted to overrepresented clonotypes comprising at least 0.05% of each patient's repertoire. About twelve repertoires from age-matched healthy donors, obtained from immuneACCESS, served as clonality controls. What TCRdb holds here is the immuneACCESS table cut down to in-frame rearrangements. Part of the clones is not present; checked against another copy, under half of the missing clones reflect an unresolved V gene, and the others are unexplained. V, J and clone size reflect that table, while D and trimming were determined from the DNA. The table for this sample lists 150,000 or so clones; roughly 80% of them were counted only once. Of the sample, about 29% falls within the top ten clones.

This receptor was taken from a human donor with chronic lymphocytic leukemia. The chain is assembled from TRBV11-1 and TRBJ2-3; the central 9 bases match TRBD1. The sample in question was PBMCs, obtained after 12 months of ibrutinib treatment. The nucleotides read TGTGCCAGCAGCCTAGGACAGGGGCGAAGAGCGGGCACAGATACGCAGTATTTT. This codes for CASSLGQGRRAGTDTQYF.